This T cell receptor beta chain is drawn from a study of blood T cell repertoires in COVID-19. Source study methods: The assay estimated nucleated cells by amplifying reference gene primers. Profiling relied on immunoSEQ multiplex PCR, and the TCRdb table lists in-frame clones only, not all of them. The V and J calls and clone size were taken over from that table, and D and trimming were inferred from the DNA. The data show approximately 250,000 clones, 84% seen once. Germline values: CDR1 MDHEN, CDR2 SYDVKM. Trimming removed 4 bases from V and 6 bases from J, with 15 bases in between. This CDR3 comprises 15 residues.

The sequence was obtained from a woman between 40 and 55 years old who had recovered from COVID-19. This sequence joins TRBV28 and TRBJ1-4, with D uncertain. The sequenced sample consisted of peripheral blood. CDR3 sequence: CASSSLLKFDEKLFF. CDR3 in DNA: TGTGCCAGCAGTTCTCTCCTTAAATTCGATGAAAAACTGTTTTTT.